The clone carrying this T cell receptor (beta chain) appeared a few times. As yet, its antigen is unknown. Authors of the study amplified TCR beta CDR3 regions from RNA transcripts. TCR CDR3 regions were first amplified by RT-PCR with HTBI primers. TCRdb ran MiXCR on the multiplex PCR reads and lists one entry per CDR3 protein. The sample holds roughly 740,000 distinct CDR3 sequences; around 15% are singletons and the top ten take around 7.7%. This sample is drawn from a study of T cells in Graves' hyperthyroidism and ophthalmopathy. About the study: Specimen type is peripheral blood, collected at initial diagnosis prior to any treatment. Study-wide points: Appearing also in blood were most of the thyroid clonotypes expanded above 0.001.

PBMCs were obtained from approximately 10 ml fresh peripheral blood. Germline V gene lookup returns CDR1 MDHEN and CDR2 SYDVKM. This CDR3 region has 15 residues. Between the trimmed V and J ends, which lost 5 bases and 2 bases, there was a span of 13 bases. The material sequenced was blood. The chain links TRBV28 to TRBJ1-3, with D unclear. The receptor comes from a man between 18 and 29 years old with Graves' hyperthyroidism. CDR3 in DNA: TGTGCCAGCAGTCCAGATACAGAACCTGGAAACACCATATATTTT. Encoded protein: CASSPDTEPGNTIYF.